The subject of this entry is one T cell receptor (beta chain). This clone may be a read error of a much larger clone one base away. This CDR3 spans 13 amino acids. The germline V gene encodes CDR1 MGHRA and CDR2 YSYEKL. This sample was taken from a study of blood T cells in healthy people across ages. PCR was performed a second time for about 7 to 12 cycles using a sample-barcoded 5' primer and a J-beta primer mix. Using its own MiXCR run on the 5' RACE reads, TCRdb lists one record per CDR3 protein. The repertoire holds about 1.6 million distinct CDR3 sequences, with roughly 30% as singletons. V usage is TRBV4-1 and J usage is TRBJ2-4, with a possible D match to TRBD1 (5 bases). The DNA matches TRBJ2-7 better at its end, which makes the J call doubtful. The sequence derives from a woman aged 30 to 39 in good health. Source material: blood. In nucleotides, the CDR3 is TGCGCCAGCAGCCAAGTGGTAGGGGTCGAGCAGTACTTC. Its translation is CASSQVVGVEQYF.